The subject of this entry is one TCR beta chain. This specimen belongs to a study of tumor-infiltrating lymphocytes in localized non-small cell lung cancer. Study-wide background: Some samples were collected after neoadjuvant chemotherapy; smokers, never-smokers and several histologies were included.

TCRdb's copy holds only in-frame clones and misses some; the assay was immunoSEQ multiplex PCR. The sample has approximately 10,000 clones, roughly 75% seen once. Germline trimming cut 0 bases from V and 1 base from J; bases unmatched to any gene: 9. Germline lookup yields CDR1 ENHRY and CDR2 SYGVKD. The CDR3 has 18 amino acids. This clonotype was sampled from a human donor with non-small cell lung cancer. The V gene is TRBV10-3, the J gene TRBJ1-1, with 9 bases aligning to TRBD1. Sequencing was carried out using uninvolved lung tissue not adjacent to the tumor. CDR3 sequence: CAISESVPDRGKNTEAFF. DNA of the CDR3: TGTGCCATCAGTGAGTCAGTTCCGGACAGGGGAAAGAACACTGAAGCTTTCTTT.